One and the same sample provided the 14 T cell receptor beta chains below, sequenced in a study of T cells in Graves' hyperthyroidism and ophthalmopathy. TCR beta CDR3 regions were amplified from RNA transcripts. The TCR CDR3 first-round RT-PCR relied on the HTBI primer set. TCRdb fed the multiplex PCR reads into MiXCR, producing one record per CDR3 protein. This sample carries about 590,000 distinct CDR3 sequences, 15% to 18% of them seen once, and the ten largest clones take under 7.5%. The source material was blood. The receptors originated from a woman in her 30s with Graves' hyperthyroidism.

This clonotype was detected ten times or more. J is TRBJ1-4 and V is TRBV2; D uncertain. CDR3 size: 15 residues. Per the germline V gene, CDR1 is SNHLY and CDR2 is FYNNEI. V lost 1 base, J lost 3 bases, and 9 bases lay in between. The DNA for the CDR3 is TGTGCCAGCAGTGAAGGCCCACCCCCTAATGAAAAACTGTTTTTT. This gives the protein CASSEGPPPNEKLFF.

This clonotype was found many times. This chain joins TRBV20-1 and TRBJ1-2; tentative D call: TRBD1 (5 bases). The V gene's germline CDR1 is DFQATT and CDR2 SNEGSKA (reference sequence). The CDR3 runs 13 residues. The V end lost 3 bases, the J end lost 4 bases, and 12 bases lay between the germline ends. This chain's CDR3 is CSASEGPIYGYTF. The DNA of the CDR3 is TGCAGTGCTAGTGAGGGGCCGATCTATGGCTACACCTTC.

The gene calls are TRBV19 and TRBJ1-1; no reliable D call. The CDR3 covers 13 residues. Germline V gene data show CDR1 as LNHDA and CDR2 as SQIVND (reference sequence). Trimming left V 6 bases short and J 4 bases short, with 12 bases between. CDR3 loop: CASSTVQRTEAFF. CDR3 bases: TGTGCCAGTAGCACTGTCCAGCGCACTGAAGCTTTCTTT.

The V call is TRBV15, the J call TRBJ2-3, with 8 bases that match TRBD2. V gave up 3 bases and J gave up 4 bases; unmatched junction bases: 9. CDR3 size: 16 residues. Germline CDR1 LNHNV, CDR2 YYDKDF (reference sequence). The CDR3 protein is CATSSIAGIISDTQYF. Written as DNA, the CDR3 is TGTGCCACCAGCAGTATAGCGGGAATTATCTCAGATACGCAGTATTTT. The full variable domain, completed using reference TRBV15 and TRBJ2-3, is DAMVIQNPRYQVTQFGKPVTLSCSQTLNHNVMYWYQQKSSQAPKLLFHYYDKDFNNEADTPDNFQSRRPNTSFCFLDIRSPGLGDTAMYLCATSSIAGIISDTQYFGPGTRLTVL.

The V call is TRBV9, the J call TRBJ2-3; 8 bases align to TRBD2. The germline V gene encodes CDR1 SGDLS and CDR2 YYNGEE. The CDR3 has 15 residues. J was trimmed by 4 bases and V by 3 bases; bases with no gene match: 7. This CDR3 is CASSGSGEGADTQYF. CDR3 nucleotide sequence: TGTGCCAGCAGCGGTAGCGGGGAAGGGGCAGATACGCAGTATTTT.

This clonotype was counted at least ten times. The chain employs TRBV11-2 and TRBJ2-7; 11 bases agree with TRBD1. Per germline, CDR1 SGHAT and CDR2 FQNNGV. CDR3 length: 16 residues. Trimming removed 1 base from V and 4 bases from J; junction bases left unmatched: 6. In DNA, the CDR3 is TGTGCCAGCAGCTTAGCCACCGGGACAGGGGGATACGAGCAGTACTTC. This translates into CASSLATGTGGYEQYF.

The CDR3 here is CGGGPGSYNEQFF. Written as DNA, the CDR3 is TGTGGCGGCGGCCCCGGCTCCTACAATGAGCAGTTCTTC. The chain carries TRBV2 and TRBJ2-1; D is unresolved. This CDR3 contains 13 residues. Germline lookup yields CDR1 SNHLY and CDR2 FYNNEI.

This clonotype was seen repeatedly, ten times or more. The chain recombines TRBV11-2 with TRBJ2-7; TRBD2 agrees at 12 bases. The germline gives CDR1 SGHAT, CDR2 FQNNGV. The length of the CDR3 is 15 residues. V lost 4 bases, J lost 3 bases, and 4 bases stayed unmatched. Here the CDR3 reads CASSSTSGSLYEQYF. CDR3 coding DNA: TGTGCCAGCAGCTCGACTAGCGGGAGTCTCTACGAGCAGTACTTC.

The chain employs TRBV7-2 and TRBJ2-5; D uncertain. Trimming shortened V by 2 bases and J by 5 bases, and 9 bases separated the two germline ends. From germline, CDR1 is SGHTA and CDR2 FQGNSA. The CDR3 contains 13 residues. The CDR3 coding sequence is TGTGCCAGCAGCTTAAGTCAGTTGGAGACCCAGTACTTC. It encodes CASSLSQLETQYF.

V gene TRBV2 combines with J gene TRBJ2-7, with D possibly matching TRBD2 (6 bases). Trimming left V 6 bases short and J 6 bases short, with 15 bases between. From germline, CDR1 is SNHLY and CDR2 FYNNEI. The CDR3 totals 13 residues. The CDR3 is CASSYSIGGEQYF. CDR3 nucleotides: TGTGCCAGCAGCTACAGTATCGGGGGCGAGCAGTACTTC.

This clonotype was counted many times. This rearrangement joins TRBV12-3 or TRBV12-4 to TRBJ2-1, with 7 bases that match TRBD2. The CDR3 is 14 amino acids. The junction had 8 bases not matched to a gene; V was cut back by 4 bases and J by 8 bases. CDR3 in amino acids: CASSSRGESHEQFF. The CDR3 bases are TGTGCCAGCAGTTCCCGGGGGGAGTCTCATGAGCAGTTCTTC.

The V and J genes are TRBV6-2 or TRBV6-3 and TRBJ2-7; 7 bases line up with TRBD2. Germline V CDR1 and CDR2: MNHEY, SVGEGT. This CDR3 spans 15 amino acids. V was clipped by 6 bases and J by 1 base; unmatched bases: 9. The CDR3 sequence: CASSGTSALSYEQYF. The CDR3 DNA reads TGTGCCAGCAGCGGAACTAGCGCCCTATCCTACGAGCAGTACTTC.

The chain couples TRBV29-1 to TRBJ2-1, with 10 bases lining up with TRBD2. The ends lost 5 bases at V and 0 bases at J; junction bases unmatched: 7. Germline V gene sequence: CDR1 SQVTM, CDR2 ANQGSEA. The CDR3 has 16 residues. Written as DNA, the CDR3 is TGCAGCGTTCAGGTAGCGGGAGGCGGCTCCTACAATGAGCAGTTCTTC. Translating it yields CSVQVAGGGSYNEQFF.

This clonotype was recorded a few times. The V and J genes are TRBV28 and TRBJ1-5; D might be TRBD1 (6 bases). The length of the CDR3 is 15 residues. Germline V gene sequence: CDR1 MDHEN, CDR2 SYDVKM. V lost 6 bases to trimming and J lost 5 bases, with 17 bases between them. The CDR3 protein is CASSPGGGGHQPQHF. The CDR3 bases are TGTGCCAGCAGCCCCGGAGGGGGGGGGCATCAGCCCCAGCATTTT.